This T cell receptor beta chain appears in the sequencing data of a study of shared clonotypes between healthy human individuals. CDR3 length: 15 residues. The J segment lost 5 bases and the V segment lost 3 bases, leaving 5 bases of the junction unmatched. In germline, CDR1 is MNHEY, CDR2 SMNVEV (reference sequence). Measured with immunoSEQ multiplex PCR; TCRdb has only the in-frame clones, and not every one. This table holds around 2,000,000 clones, less than 95% found once. Study results and caveats: Naive subsets, compared against memory subsets, generally had larger estimated richness values. The study drew on few donors, limiting represented genetic and exposure-history diversity.

Terminally differentiated effector memory CD45RA+ cells were excluded by CCR7 positive selection of CD45RO-negative cells. Donation came from healthy HIV-negative adults that had no recent acute infections or vaccinations. Caucasian adults residing in Nashville, Tennessee made up all the donors. A word on this clone: Its specificity is unknown.

The genes are TRBV27 and TRBJ2-1, with 9 bases that match TRBD2. The sequence was collected from a man younger than 35 in good health. Sequenced: naive CD8+ T cells sorted from blood. The CDR3 DNA reads as TGTGCCAGCAGTTTCGACCCTAGCGGGAACAATGAGCAGTTCTTC. This codes for CASSFDPSGNNEQFF.